These 21 T cell receptor beta chains were sequenced from one sample in a study of blood T cell repertoires in COVID-19. Method: immunoSEQ multiplex PCR; TCRdb's copy keeps in-frame clones and lacks some. The repertoire holds some 160,000 clones, with about 83% as singletons. The source material was peripheral blood. These TCRs come from a human donor in a cohort sampled during active COVID-19.

V is TRBV5-1 and J is TRBJ2-7; D may be TRBD1 (7 bases). The CDR3 contains 15 residues. V was clipped by 4 bases and J by 3 bases, with 17 bases between them. Germline CDR1 SGHRS, CDR2 YFSETQ. The CDR3 reads CASSLLAGQNYEQYF. In nucleotides, the CDR3 is TGCGCCAGCAGCCTGCTTGCGGGACAGAACTACGAGCAGTACTTC.

This clone was counted a few times. This sequence joins TRBV12-3 or TRBV12-4 and TRBJ1-1, with D possibly being TRBD1 (6 bases). The CDR3 is made up of 13 amino acids. With 7 bases removed from V and 1 base from J, the gap between germline ends came to 10 bases. This CDR3 reads CASTIGGNTEAFF. The CDR3, as DNA: TGTGCCAGCACCATAGGGGGGAACACTGAAGCTTTCTTT.

The sample holds a few counts of this clone. The CDR3 loop reads CASTKGDSNQPQHF. DNA for the CDR3: TGTGCCAGTACCAAGGGAGATAGCAATCAGCCCCAGCATTTT. The V and J genes are TRBV19 and TRBJ1-5, with D hard to call. This CDR3 is 14 amino acids long. V shed 7 bases and J shed 0 bases, with 10 bases lying between them. Germline CDR1 LNHDA, CDR2 SQIVND (reference sequence).

The V gene is TRBV24-1, the J gene TRBJ1-4, with D perhaps matching TRBD1 (6 bases). V was trimmed by 3 bases and J by 8 bases, leaving 12 bases between them. This CDR3 has 14 residues. Germline V gene data show CDR1 as KGHDR and CDR2 as SFDVKD. The CDR3 region has the DNA TGTGCCACCAGTGATGGGCAGGGGCGGGAAAAACTGTTTTTT. It yields the protein CATSDGQGREKLFF.

The chain couples TRBV7-9 to TRBJ2-7; the match to TRBD1 covers 9 bases. This CDR3 has 15 amino acids. The ends lost 2 bases at V and 3 bases at J; junction bases unmatched: 5. Germline CDR1 is SEHNR and CDR2 is FQNEAQ (reference sequence). As DNA, the CDR3 is TGTGCCAGCAGCTTATCCGGGACAGGGCACTACGAGCAGTACTTC. The encoded protein is CASSLSGTGHYEQYF.

This clone occurred a few times. This chain links TRBV7-2 with TRBJ2-1, with a weak D call TRBD2 (6 bases). The V gene's germline CDR1 is SGHTA and CDR2 FQGNSA. Trimming shortened V by 8 bases and J by 9 bases, and 17 bases separated the two germline ends. This CDR3 spans 13 amino acids. DNA for the CDR3: TGTGCCAGCTGTCGGGGGATAGTGAGTGAGCAGTTCTTC. Encoded protein: CASCRGIVSEQFF.

Only one count was recorded for this clone. The chain employs TRBV10-2 and TRBJ2-5, with D possibly matching TRBD2 (6 bases). CDR1 is WSHSY and CDR2 is SAAADI in the germline V gene. Between the trimmed V and J ends, which lost 2 bases and 5 bases, there was a span of 9 bases. CDR3 length equals 13 residues. The CDR3 nucleotides read TGCGCCAGCAGTGAGGGGGGGTGGGAGACCCAGTACTTC. As protein: CASSEGGWETQYF.

The chain carries TRBV7-2 and TRBJ1-1, with D perhaps matching TRBD1 (6 bases). Germline loops: CDR1 SGHTA, CDR2 FQGNSA. This CDR3 has 16 residues. Trimming removed 1 base from V and 5 bases from J, with 17 bases in between. The CDR3 DNA reads TGTGCCAGCAGCTTAGGAGGGGGATCCTCCGGGACTGAAGCTTTCTTT. Amino acids: CASSLGGGSSGTEAFF.

The chain uses TRBV10-1 and TRBJ2-7; 9 bases fit TRBD1. CDR3 length equals 12 residues. Germline CDR1 and CDR2: WNHNN and SYGVQD (reference sequence). V lost 10 bases to trimming and J lost 12 bases; unmatched junction nucleotides: 13. The CDR3 sequence is CANNRGQSGMYF. The CDR3 coding sequence is TGCGCCAATAACAGGGGGCAGAGTGGCATGTACTTC.

The table lists this clone with a few counts. The V gene is TRBV5-1, the J gene TRBJ1-1; 9 positions match TRBD1. Unmatched junction bases numbered 3, after V lost 3 bases and J lost 3 bases. The CDR3 loop spans 14 amino acids. Germline lookup yields CDR1 SGHRS and CDR2 YFSETQ. CDR3: CASSSTGGDTEAFF. The CDR3 region has the DNA TGCGCCAGCAGCTCCACAGGGGGCGACACTGAAGCTTTCTTT.

The chain combines TRBV27 with TRBJ2-7; possible D gene TRBD1, 6 bases. V was trimmed by 5 bases and J by 2 bases, leaving 10 bases between them. From germline, CDR1 is MNHEY and CDR2 SMNVEV (reference sequence). CDR3 length equals 13 residues. CDR3 sequence reads: CASSHTGTYEQYF. The CDR3 nucleotides are TGTGCCAGCAGTCATACAGGGACCTACGAGCAGTACTTC.

The chain combines TRBV15 with TRBJ1-5; 9 bases agree with TRBD1. The CDR3 length is 16 residues. Germline lookup yields CDR1 LNHNV and CDR2 YYDKDF (reference sequence). Germline trimming cut 4 bases from V and 3 bases from J; bases unmatched to any gene: 7. CDR3 DNA sequence: TGTGCCACCAGCAATTTACAGGGGGCCATCAATCAGCCCCAGCATTTT. It translates to CATSNLQGAINQPQHF.

A note on this clone: Different DNA sequences within this sample yield the same CDR3. The chain uses TRBV12-3 or TRBV12-4 and TRBJ1-2; 7 bases agree with TRBD1. CDR3 length equals 12 residues. With 4 bases clipped from V and 4 bases from J, the junction kept 0 bases outside the gene matches. The CDR3 protein is CASSWDSYGYTF. The CDR3 coding sequence is TGTGCCAGCAGTTGGGACAGCTATGGCTACACCTTC.

The chain links TRBV28 to TRBJ1-6; no clear D gene. The CDR3 totals 16 residues. In germline, CDR1 is MDHEN, CDR2 SYDVKM. V gave up 3 bases and J gave up 10 bases, with 19 bases separating them. CDR3 region: CASSLLLSGEGSPLHF. Here the CDR3 DNA reads TGTGCCAGCAGTTTGCTCCTCTCCGGGGAAGGATCACCCCTCCACTTT.

The chain joins TRBV4-1 to TRBJ1-5; no firm D call. CDR3 length equals 16 residues. Germline V CDR1 and CDR2: MGHRA, YSYEKL. The ends were cut back, 1 base at V and 1 base at J, with 11 bases in the middle. Here the CDR3 DNA reads TGCGCCAGCAGCCAAGCATCCGGGTTGAGCAATCAGCCCCAGCATTTT. Protein sequence: CASSQASGLSNQPQHF.

The V gene is TRBV4-3, the J gene TRBJ2-1, with unresolved D. The CDR3 loop spans 17 amino acids. Germline loops: CDR1 LGHNA, CDR2 YSLEER. V was shortened by 1 base and J by 0 bases, with 13 bases between the two germline ends. CDR3: CASSQGAYQNSYNEQFF. The CDR3 bases are TGCGCCAGCAGCCAAGGGGCCTACCAAAACTCCTACAATGAGCAGTTCTTC.

J is TRBJ2-6 and V is TRBV6-1, with 10 bases that match TRBD1. CDR1 is MNHNS, CDR2 SASEGT, per germline. CDR3 size: 18 residues. Trimming took 4 bases from V and 1 from J; bases not matched to a gene: 7. In DNA, the CDR3 is TGTGCCAGCAGTGTGGCAGGGACAGGGGTATCTGGGGCCAACGTCCTGACTTTC. Translated, it gives CASSVAGTGVSGANVLTF.

This clone was detected once. CDR3 coding DNA: TGTGCCAGCAGCTTGGGAGGTGAAGCTTTCTTT. Translating it yields CASSLGGEAFF. The chain recombines TRBV5-5 with TRBJ1-1; D is unclear. CDR3 length: 11 residues. Germline lookup yields CDR1 SGHKS and CDR2 YYEKEE (reference sequence). The V end lost 0 bases, the J end lost 7 bases, and 4 bases lay between the germline ends.

The chain uses TRBV5-5 and TRBJ2-5, with D uncertain. V was cut by 1 base and J by 1 base, with 8 bases left in between. Germline V gene lookup returns CDR1 SGHKS and CDR2 YYEKEE (reference sequence). The CDR3 has 14 amino acids. Here the CDR3 reads CASSLHYSQETQYF. CDR3 coding DNA: TGTGCCAGCAGCTTGCACTACTCCCAAGAGACCCAGTACTTC.

The chain recombines TRBV18 with TRBJ1-2, with TRBD1 identical over 8 bases. This CDR3 region has 15 residues. Germline V CDR1 and CDR2: KGHSH, LQKENI. V lost 2 bases and J lost 3; bases outside the gene matches: 5. CDR3 sequence (DNA): TGTGCCAGCTCACCAGGCCAGGGGGCGGACTATGGCTACACCTTC. Translation: CASSPGQGADYGYTF.

This sequence joins TRBV6-6 and TRBJ1-4; a weak D match, TRBD1 (6 bases). The CDR3 covers 16 residues. The germline V gene encodes CDR1 MNHNY and CDR2 SVGAGI (reference sequence). Between the trimmed V and J ends, which lost 5 bases and 0 bases, there was a span of 13 bases. CDR3 bases: TGTGCCAGCAGTCTACAGGGAGATGCAACTAATGAAAAACTGTTTTTT. It is translated as CASSLQGDATNEKLFF.